This T cell receptor (beta chain) was obtained from a study of beta chain features in type 1 diabetes. Germline V gives CDR1 SGHRS, CDR2 YFSETQ. This CDR3 has 13 residues. V shed 6 bases and J shed 4 bases, with 13 bases lying between them. Reverse transcribing all isolated RNA meant expressed TCRB transcripts were sequenced. Libraries were prepared by immunoSEQ multiplex PCR; TCRdb keeps only in-frame clonotypes and omits some of them. This sample yields under 200,000 clones, of which around 8.6% are seen a single time; 0.54% belongs to the top ten. About this clone itself: No antigen is known for it.

Study-wide results and limits: All four CD4+ subsets from Type 1 diabetes patients carried moderately but significantly shorter TCRB CDR3s.

This chain connects TRBV5-1 to TRBJ1-2; the D gene is possibly TRBD1 (6 bases). This receptor was identified in a young woman with type 1 diabetes. Material: central memory CD4+ T cells from blood. CDR3 residues: CASTPGEAYGYTF. CDR3 in DNA: TGCGCCAGCACCCCAGGGGAAGCCTATGGCTACACCTTC.